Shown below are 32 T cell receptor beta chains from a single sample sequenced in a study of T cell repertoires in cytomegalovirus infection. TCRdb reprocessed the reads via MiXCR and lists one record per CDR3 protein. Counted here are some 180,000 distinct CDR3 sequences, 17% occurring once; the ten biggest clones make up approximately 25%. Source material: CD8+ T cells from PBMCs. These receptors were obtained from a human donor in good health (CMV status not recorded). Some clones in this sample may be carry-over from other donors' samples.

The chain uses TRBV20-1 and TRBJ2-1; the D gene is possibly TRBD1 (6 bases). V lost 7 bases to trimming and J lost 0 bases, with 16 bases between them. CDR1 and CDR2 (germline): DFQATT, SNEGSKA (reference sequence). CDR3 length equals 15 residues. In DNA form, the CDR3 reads TGCAGTGTCGCAGGGGTTCAGAGCTCCTACAATGAGCAGTTCTTC. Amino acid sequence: CSVAGVQSSYNEQFF.

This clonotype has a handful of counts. CDR3 nucleotides: TGCAGCGTGGCGACAGGGTATGGCTACACCTTC. Residues: CSVATGYGYTF. The J gene is TRBJ1-2, the V gene TRBV29-1; 7 bases line up with TRBD1. Trimming cost V 6 bases and J 5 bases; bases outside gene matches: 3. Per germline, CDR1 SQVTM and CDR2 ANQGSEA. This CDR3 has 11 amino acids.

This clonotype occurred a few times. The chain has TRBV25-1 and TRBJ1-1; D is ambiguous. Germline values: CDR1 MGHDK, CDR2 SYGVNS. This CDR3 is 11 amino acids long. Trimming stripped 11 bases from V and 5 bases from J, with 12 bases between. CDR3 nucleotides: TGTGCCGTTTACCGAGGGACTGAAGCTTTCTTT. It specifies CAVYRGTEAFF. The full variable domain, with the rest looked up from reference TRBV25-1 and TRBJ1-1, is EADIYQTPRYLVIGTGKKITLECSQTMGHDKMYWYQQDPGMELHLIHYSYGVNSTEKGDLSSESTVSRIRTEHFPLTLESARPSHTSQYLCAVYRGTEAFFGQGTRLTVV.

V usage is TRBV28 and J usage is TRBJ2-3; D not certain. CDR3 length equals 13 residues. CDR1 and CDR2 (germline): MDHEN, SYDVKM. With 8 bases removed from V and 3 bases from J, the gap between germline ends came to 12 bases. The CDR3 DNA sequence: TGTGCCAGCTTGTTTTTGAGAACAGATACGCAGTATTTT. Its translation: CASLFLRTDTQYF.

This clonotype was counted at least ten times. CDR3 nucleotide sequence: TGTGCCAGCAGTACCGAAAGGGTCCCCCTTTCGAGGGACTATGGCTACACCTTC. Encoded protein: CASSTERVPLSRDYGYTF. The gene calls are TRBV7-8 and TRBJ1-2; D is uncertain. This CDR3 has 18 amino acids. Trimming pared 6 bases from V and 3 bases from J, leaving 26 bases between. Germline CDR1 and CDR2: SGHVS and FQNEAQ.

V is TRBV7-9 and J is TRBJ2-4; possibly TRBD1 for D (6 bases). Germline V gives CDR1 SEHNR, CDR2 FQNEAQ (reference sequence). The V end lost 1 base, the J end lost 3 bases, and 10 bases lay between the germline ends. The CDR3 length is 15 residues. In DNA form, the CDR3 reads TGTGCCAGCAGCTTAGGGACAGTAAGCAAAAACATTCAGTACTTC. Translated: CASSLGTVSKNIQYF. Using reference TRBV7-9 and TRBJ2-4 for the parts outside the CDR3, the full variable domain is DTGVSQNPRHKITKRGQNVTFRCDPISEHNRLYWYRQTLGQGPEFLTYFQNEAQLEKSRLLSDRFSAERPKGSFSTLEIQRTEQGDSAMYLCASSLGTVSKNIQYFGAGTRLSVL.

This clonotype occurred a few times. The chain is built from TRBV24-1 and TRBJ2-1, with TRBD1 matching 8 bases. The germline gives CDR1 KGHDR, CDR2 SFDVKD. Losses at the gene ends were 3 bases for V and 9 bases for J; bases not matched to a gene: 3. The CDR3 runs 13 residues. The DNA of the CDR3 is TGTGCCACCAGTGATACAGGGGGGTTTGAGCAGTTCTTC. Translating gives CATSDTGGFEQFF.

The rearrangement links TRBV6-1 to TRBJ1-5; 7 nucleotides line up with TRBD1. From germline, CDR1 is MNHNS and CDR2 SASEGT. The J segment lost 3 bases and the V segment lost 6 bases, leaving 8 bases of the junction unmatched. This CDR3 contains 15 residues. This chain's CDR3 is CASRQDRSDNQPQHF. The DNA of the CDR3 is TGTGCCAGCAGACAGGACAGGAGCGACAATCAGCCCCAGCATTTT.

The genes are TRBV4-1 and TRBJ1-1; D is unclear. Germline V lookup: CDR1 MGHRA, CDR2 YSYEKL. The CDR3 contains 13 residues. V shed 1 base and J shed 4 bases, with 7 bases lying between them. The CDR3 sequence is CASSQVRPTEAFF. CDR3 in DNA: TGCGCCAGCAGCCAAGTAAGGCCCACTGAAGCTTTCTTT.

CDR3 protein: CASSPIGSTGPAYEQYF. CDR3 DNA: TGTGCCAGCAGCCCGATAGGATCAACAGGGCCCGCCTACGAGCAGTACTTC. The V and J genes are TRBV7-2 and TRBJ2-7, with a weak D call TRBD1 (6 bases). Germline V gene lookup returns CDR1 SGHTA and CDR2 FQGNSA. This CDR3 region has 17 residues. Between the trimmed V and J ends, which lost 5 bases and 2 bases, there was a span of 22 bases. Using reference TRBV7-2 and TRBJ2-7 for the parts outside the CDR3, the full variable domain is GAGVSQSPSNKVTEKGKDVELRCDPISGHTALYWYRQSLGQGLEFLIYFQGNSAPDKSGLPSDRFSAERTGGSVSTLTIQRTQQEDSAVYLCASSPIGSTGPAYEQYFGPGTRLTVT.

CDR3 sequence: CASSYSSGSGPQYF. CDR3 nucleotide sequence: TGTGCCAGCAGTTACTCGAGTGGGAGTGGGCCCCAGTACTTC. V and J are TRBV6-5 and TRBJ2-5; D might be TRBD2 (5 bases). This CDR3 comprises 14 residues. CDR1 is MNHEY and CDR2 is SVGAGI in the germline V gene. Between the trimmed V and J ends, which lost 0 bases and 9 bases, there was a span of 14 bases.

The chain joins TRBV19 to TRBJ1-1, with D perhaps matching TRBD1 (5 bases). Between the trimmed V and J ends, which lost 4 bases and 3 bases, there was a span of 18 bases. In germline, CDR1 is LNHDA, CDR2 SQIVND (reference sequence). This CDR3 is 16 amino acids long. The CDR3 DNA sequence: TGTGCCAGTAGTACCCTCATCGAGGGGAGGGACACTGAAGCTTTCTTT. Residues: CASSTLIEGRDTEAFF.

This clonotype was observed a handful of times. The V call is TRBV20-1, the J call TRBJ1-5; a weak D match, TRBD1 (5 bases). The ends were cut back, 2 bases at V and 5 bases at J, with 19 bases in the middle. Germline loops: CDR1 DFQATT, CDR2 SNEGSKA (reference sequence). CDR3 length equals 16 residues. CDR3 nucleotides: TGCAGTGCTAGACTCCCCCGGATAGGGGCCGATCAGCCCCAGCATTTT. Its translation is CSARLPRIGADQPQHF.

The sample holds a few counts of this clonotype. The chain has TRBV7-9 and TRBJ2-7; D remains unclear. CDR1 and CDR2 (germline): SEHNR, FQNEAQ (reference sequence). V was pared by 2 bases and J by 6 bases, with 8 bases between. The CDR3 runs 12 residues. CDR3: CASSLYDGEQYF. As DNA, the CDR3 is TGTGCCAGCAGCTTATACGACGGCGAGCAGTACTTC.

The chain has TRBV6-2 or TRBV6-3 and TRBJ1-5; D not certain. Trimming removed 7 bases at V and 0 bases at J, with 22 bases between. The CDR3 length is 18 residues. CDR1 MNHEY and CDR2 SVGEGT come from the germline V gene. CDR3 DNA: TGTGCCAGCATCTACTTTCGGCCTGAGCAGTCTAGCAATCAGCCCCAGCATTTT. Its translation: CASIYFRPEQSSNQPQHF.

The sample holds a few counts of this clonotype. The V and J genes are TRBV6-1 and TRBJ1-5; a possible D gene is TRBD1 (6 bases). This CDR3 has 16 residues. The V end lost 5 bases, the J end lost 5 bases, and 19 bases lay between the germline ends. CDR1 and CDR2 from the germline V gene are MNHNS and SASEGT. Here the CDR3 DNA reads TGTGCCAGCAGTTTGGACAGTCCCCGAAAACATCAGCCCCAGCATTTT. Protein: CASSLDSPRKHQPQHF.

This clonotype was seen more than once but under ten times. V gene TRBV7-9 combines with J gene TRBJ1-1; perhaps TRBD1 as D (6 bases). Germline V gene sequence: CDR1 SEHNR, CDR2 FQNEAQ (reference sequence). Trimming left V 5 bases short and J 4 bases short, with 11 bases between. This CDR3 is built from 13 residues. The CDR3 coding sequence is TGTGCCAGCAGCGTGACAGGTACCACTGAAGCTTTCTTT. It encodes CASSVTGTTEAFF.

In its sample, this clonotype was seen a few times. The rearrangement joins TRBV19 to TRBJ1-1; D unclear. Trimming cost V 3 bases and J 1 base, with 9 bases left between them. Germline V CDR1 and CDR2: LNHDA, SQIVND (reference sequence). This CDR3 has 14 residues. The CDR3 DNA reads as TGTGCCAGTAGTATGTTGGGAAGGAACACTGAAGCTTTCTTT. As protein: CASSMLGRNTEAFF.

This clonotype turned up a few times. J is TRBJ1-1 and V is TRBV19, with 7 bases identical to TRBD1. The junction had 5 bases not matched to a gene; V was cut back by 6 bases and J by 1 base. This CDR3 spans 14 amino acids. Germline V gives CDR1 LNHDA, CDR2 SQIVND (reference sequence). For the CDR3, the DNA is TGTGCCAGTAGCCTCCGACAGGGGAACACTGAAGCTTTCTTT. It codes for CASSLRQGNTEAFF.

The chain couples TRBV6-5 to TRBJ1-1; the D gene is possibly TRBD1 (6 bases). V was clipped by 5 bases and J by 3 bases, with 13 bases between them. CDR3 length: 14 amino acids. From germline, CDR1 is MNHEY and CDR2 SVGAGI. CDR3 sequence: CASSTTWTDTEAFF. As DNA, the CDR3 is TGTGCCAGCAGTACGACTTGGACAGACACTGAAGCTTTCTTT.

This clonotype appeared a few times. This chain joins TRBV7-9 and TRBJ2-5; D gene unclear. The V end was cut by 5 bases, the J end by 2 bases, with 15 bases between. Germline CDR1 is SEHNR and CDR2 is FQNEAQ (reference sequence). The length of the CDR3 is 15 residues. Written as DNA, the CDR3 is TGTGCCAGCAGCCCTAGGACCAGTCGTCAAGAGACCCAGTACTTC. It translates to CASSPRTSRQETQYF.

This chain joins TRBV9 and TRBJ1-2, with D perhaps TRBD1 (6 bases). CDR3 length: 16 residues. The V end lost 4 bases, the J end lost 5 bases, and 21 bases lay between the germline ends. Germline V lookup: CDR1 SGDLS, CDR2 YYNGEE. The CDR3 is CASSSTSSGTSYGYTF. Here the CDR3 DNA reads TGTGCCAGCAGCTCCACGTCGTCCGGGACATCTTATGGCTACACCTTC. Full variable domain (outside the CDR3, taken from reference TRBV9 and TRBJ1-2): DSGVTQTPKHLITATGQRVTLRCSPRSGDLSVYWYQQSLDQGLQFLIQYYNGEERAKGNILERFSAQQFPDLHSELNLSSLELGDSALYFCASSSTSSGTSYGYTFGSGTRLTVV.

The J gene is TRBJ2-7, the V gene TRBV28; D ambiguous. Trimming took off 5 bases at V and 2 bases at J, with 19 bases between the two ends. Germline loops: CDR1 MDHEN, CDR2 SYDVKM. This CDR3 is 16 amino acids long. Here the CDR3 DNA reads TGTGCCAGCAGTCCACCCCCCTGGGATACTCCCTACGAGCAGTACTTC. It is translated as CASSPPPWDTPYEQYF. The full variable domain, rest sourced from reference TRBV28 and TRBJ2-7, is DVKVTQSSRYLVKRTGEKVFLECVQDMDHENMFWYRQDPGLGLRLIYFSYDVKMKEKGDIPEGYSVSREKKERFSLILESASTNQTSMYLCASSPPPWDTPYEQYFGPGTRLTVT.

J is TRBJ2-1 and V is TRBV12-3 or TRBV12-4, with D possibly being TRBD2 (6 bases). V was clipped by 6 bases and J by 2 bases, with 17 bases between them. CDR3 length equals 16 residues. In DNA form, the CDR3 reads TGTGCCAGCAGCACTAGCCCCCTAATCACCTACAATGAGCAGTTCTTC. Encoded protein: CASSTSPLITYNEQFF.

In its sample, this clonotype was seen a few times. As DNA, the CDR3 is TGTGCCAGCTCAATGTCGGGAGAAAGCAATTCACCCCTCCACTTT. It specifies CASSMSGESNSPLHF. The V call is TRBV18, the J call TRBJ1-6; no firm D call. There are 15 residues in the CDR3. Trimming cost V 5 bases and J 7 bases, with 15 bases left between them. Per germline, CDR1 KGHSH and CDR2 LQKENI.

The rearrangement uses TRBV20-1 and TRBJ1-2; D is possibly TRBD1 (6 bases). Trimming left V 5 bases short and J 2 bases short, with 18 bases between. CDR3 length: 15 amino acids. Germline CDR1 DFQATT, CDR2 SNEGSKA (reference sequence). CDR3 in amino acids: CSASTPGQRNYGYTF. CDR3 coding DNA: TGCAGTGCTTCTACTCCGGGACAACGGAACTATGGCTACACCTTC.

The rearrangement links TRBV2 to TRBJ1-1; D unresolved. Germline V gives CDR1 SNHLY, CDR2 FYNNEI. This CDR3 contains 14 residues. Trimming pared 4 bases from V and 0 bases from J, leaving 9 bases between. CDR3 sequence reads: CASSVGTMNTEAFF. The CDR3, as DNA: TGTGCCAGCAGTGTAGGTACCATGAACACTGAAGCTTTCTTT.

The CDR3 spells CATLRRGGTGELFF. CDR3 nucleotides: TGTGCCACCTTAAGGAGGGGAGGCACCGGGGAGCTGTTTTTT. The chain combines TRBV2 with TRBJ2-2, with a possible D match to TRBD2 (6 bases). The CDR3 totals 14 residues. Germline V gives CDR1 SNHLY, CDR2 FYNNEI. V lost 10 bases and J lost 4, with 16 bases in between.

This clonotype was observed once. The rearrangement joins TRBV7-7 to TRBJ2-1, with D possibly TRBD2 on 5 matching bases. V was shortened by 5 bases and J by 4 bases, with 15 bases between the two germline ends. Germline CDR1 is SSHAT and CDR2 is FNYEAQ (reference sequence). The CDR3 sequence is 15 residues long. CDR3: CASSPSRRGYNEQFF. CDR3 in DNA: TGTGCCAGCAGCCCCTCGAGGAGAGGGTACAATGAGCAGTTCTTC.

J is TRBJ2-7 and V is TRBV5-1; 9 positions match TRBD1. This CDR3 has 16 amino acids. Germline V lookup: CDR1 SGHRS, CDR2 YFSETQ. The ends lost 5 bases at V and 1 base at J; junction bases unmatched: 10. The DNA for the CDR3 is TGCGCCAGCAGGTCTGGGGACAGGGCGATTTCCTACGAGCAGTACTTC. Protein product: CASRSGDRAISYEQYF.

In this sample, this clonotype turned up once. CDR3 sequence: CASRPTDSPSYEQYF. Written as DNA, the CDR3 is TGTGCCAGTAGACCGACCGACAGTCCCTCCTACGAGCAGTACTTC. This chain connects TRBV19 to TRBJ2-7; possibly TRBD1 for D (5 bases). Per germline, CDR1 LNHDA and CDR2 SQIVND (reference sequence). Deletions cut 6 bases from V and 0 bases from J, with 15 bases between. This CDR3 spans 15 amino acids.

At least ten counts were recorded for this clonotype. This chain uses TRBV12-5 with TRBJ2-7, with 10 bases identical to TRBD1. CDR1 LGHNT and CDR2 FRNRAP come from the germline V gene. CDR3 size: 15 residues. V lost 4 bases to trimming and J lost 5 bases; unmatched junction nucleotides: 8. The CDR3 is CASGSLRDRGHEQYF. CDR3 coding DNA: TGTGCTAGTGGTTCCCTGCGGGACAGGGGCCACGAGCAGTACTTC.